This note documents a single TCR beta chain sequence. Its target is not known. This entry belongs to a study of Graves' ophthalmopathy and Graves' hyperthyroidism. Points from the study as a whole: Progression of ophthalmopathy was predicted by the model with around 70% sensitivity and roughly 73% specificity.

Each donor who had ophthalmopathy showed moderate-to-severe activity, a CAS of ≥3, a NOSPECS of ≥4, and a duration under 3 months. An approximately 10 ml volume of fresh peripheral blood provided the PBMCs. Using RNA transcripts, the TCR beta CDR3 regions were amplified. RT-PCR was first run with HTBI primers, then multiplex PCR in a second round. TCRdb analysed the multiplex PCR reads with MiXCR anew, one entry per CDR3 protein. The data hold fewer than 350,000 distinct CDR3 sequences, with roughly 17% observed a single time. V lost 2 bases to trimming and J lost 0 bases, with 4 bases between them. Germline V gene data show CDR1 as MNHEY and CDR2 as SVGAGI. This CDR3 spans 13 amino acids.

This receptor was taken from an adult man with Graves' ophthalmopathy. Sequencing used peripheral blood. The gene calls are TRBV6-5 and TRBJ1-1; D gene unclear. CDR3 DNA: TGTGCCAGCAGTTACCAAGTGAACACTGAAGCTTTCTTT. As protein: CASSYQVNTEAFF.